These 5 T cell receptor beta chains were sequenced from one sample in a study of blood T cell repertoires in COVID-19. The method was immunoSEQ multiplex PCR; TCRdb's version includes in-frame clones alone and lacks a portion of them. The repertoire holds about 140,000 clones, with 86% as singletons. The sequencing sample was made of peripheral blood. Receptors originate from a woman aged 55 to 70 with acute or convalescent COVID-19.

This clone was recorded once. The chain combines TRBV28 with TRBJ2-3; TRBD2 matches 7 bases. CDR1 is MDHEN and CDR2 is SYDVKM in the germline V gene. The CDR3 has 14 amino acids. After removal of 4 bases from V and 2 bases from J, the junction contained 3 bases not matched to a gene. The CDR3 nucleotides are TGTGCCAGCAGTTCCCTAGCGGCCACAGATACGCAGTATTTT. Amino acids: CASSSLAATDTQYF.

This clone has ten or more counts. The V call is TRBV2, the J call TRBJ2-7; a weak D match, TRBD2 (5 bases). The CDR3 runs 14 residues. Trimming shortened V by 3 bases and J by 0 bases, and 9 bases separated the two germline ends. Germline V gives CDR1 SNHLY, CDR2 FYNNEI. This chain's CDR3 is CASSDHGGSYEQYF. CDR3 DNA: TGTGCCAGCAGTGACCACGGAGGCTCCTACGAGCAGTACTTC.

The J gene is TRBJ2-7, the V gene TRBV28; TRBD2 is a possible D gene (6 bases). V was trimmed by 5 bases and J by 2 bases, leaving 10 bases between them. The germline V gene encodes CDR1 MDHEN and CDR2 SYDVKM. The CDR3 runs 13 residues. The CDR3 DNA is TGTGCCAGCAGTGTGACTAGTCCCTACGAGCAGTACTTC. Translating it yields CASSVTSPYEQYF. Looking up the rest from reference TRBV28 and TRBJ2-7 gives the full variable domain: DVKVTQSSRYLVKRTGEKVFLECVQDMDHENMFWYRQDPGLGLRLIYFSYDVKMKEKGDIPEGYSVSREKKERFSLILESASTNQTSMYLCASSVTSPYEQYFGPGTRLTVT.

The J gene is TRBJ1-2, the V gene TRBV3-1 (or the pseudogene TRBV3-2); D is undetermined. V was shortened by 4 bases and J by 1 base, with 10 bases between the two germline ends. The length of the CDR3 is 14 residues. Germline V gene data show CDR1 as LGHDT and CDR2 as YNNKEL (reference sequence). DNA for the CDR3: TGTGCCAGCAGCCCCCTTGGCGGTAACTATGGCTACACCTTC. Protein sequence: CASSPLGGNYGYTF.

This chain links TRBV9 with TRBJ2-1, with 10 bases matching TRBD2. This CDR3 has 20 amino acids. After removal of 0 bases from V and 0 bases from J, the junction contained 12 bases not matched to a gene. Germline CDR1 is SGDLS and CDR2 is YYNGEE. CDR3 sequence reads: CASSVALGLAVSGSYNEQFF. The DNA of the CDR3 is TGTGCCAGCAGCGTAGCACTCGGACTAGCGGTCTCCGGCTCCTACAATGAGCAGTTCTTC.